This TCR beta chain appears in the sequencing data of a study of blood T cell repertoires in COVID-19. Study-wide context: The origin of the acute and convalescent COVID-19 samples was the United States, Italy and Spain.

Notes on this clone: The same CDR3 also results from other DNA sequences found in this sample.

V lost 6 bases to trimming and J lost 0 bases; unmatched junction nucleotides: 1. The CDR3 covers 13 residues. The V gene's germline CDR1 is SNHLY and CDR2 FYNNEI. Authors' methods: Amplification with reference gene primers provided the estimates of nucleated cell counts. Sequenced by immunoSEQ multiplex PCR; TCRdb stores in-frame clones only, minus some. V and J calls and clone size are given by that table; D and trimming were obtained from the DNA. Of 200,000 or so clones in the sample, roughly four fifths were seen once. Cohort 3 donors counted as recovered after two negative PCRs, clearance, or resolved symptoms.

Input material: PBMCs or T cells enriched from blood (not recorded which). The chain links TRBV2 to TRBJ1-2; the match to TRBD1 covers 7 bases. The clonotype comes from a man in his sixties who had recovered from COVID-19. The CDR3 sequence: CASSDRANYGYTF. CDR3 DNA: TGTGCCAGCAGCGACAGGGCTAACTATGGCTACACCTTC.